Listed below are T cell receptor beta chains from one sample, sequenced in a study of lymphopenia after photon versus proton radiotherapy. The protocol was immunoSEQ multiplex PCR, while the TCRdb copy is restricted to in-frame clones and leaves out a portion. Of about 40,000 clones detected, around 84% appear once; the ten largest clones hold 10%. Sequenced material: peripheral blood, taken from a patient treated with proton-based radiotherapy. The receptors originated from a woman between 65 and 79 years old with pancreatic cancer. Some clones in this sample may be carry-over from other donors' samples. Both conserved end residues are part of each CDR3. Each record gives: clone size, V gene, D gene, J gene, CDR3 DNA, CDR3 protein. A D gene is named only where the DNA matches it firmly. Some rows have no size entry. The others give once, few or many, or a class for an expanded clone.

>-|TRBV18|TRBD1|TRBJ2-5
TGTGCCAGCTCGCGTCTCGACAGGGGGCTATCGGAGACCCAGTACTTC
CASSRLDRGLSETQYF
>-|TRBV5-1|-|TRBJ1-4
TGCGCCAGCAGCGCCGTACCTCAGGGGTCGGGGGCAGGCACTAATGAAAAACTGTTTTTT
CASSAVPQGSGAGTNEKLFF
>few|TRBV6-6|-|TRBJ1-1
TGTGCCAGCAGGAGGACTGCGGGCACTGAAGCTTTCTTT
CASRRTAGTEAFF
>few|TRBV7-9|TRBD2|TRBJ2-3
TGTGCCAGCCGCGGCAGCGGGAGGGCAGATACGCAGTATTTT
CASRGSGRADTQYF
>few|TRBV27|-|TRBJ2-7
TGTGCCAGCAGTTTAGGTCATTCCTACGAGCAGTACTTC
CASSLGHSYEQYF
>few|TRBV29-1|-|TRBJ1-1
TGCAGCGTCCGCGGGCATGCTGACACTGAAGCTTTCTTT
CSVRGHADTEAFF
>-|TRBV29-1|TRBD2|TRBJ2-1
TGCAGCGTTGAACTAGCGGGAGGGCGCGAGCAGTTCTTC
CSVELAGGREQFF
>-|TRBV7-9|-|TRBJ1-1
TGTGCCAGCAGCTTCGGGGCCACGAACACTGAAGCTTTCTTT
CASSFGATNTEAFF
>-|TRBV5-1|TRBD1|TRBJ1-1
TGCGCCAGCGGGCGGACAGGGATGAACACTGAAGCTTTCTTT
CASGRTGMNTEAFF
>-|TRBV6-1|-|TRBJ2-3
TGTGCCAGCAGAGACAGTCCGGATGGGGATACGCAGTATTTT
CASRDSPDGDTQYF
>-|TRBV6-5|-|TRBJ2-1
TGTGCCAGCAGTTTAACGAGGAGCTACAATGAGCAGTTCTTC
CASSLTRSYNEQFF
>-|TRBV5-1|-|TRBJ1-1
TGCGCCAGCAGCTTTAACATATTGAACACTGAAGCTTTCTTT
CASSFNILNTEAFF
>-|TRBV5-1|TRBD2|TRBJ2-5
TGCGCCAGCAACCCCTTAGGGGGCGGGAGGGCCGAGGAGACCCAGTACTTC
CASNPLGGGRAEETQYF
>-|TRBV6-6|-|TRBJ2-6
TGTGCCAGCAGTTATAGCACTGGGGCCAACGTCCTGACTTTC
CASSYSTGANVLTF
>-|TRBV5-5|TRBD1|TRBJ1-3
TGTGCCAGCAGCTTTGACAGGGGATCTGGAAACACCATATATTTT
CASSFDRGSGNTIYF
>-|TRBV4-3|TRBD1|TRBJ2-1
TGCGCCAGCAGCCAAGATAGGGGGACAGGGGGAAGAAATGAGCAGTTCTTC
CASSQDRGTGGRNEQFF
>-|TRBV11-2|TRBD1|TRBJ2-7
TGTGCCAGCAGCGCACAGGGGGACTCCTACGAGCAGTACTTC
CASSAQGDSYEQYF
>-|TRBV27|-|TRBJ1-1
TGTGCCAGCAGTGTTCTGCTCCAAGGTGAAGCTTTCTTT
CASSVLLQGEAFF
>-|TRBV6-5|-|TRBJ2-5
TGTGCCAGCAGTTATGGAGGGGCTCAAGAGACCCAGTACTTC
CASSYGGAQETQYF
>-|TRBV2|TRBD1|TRBJ2-1
TGTGCCAGCCAGACAGGGATAGGGGACAATGAGCAGTTCTTC
CASQTGIGDNEQFF
>once|TRBV6-6|-|TRBJ1-1
TGTGCCAGCAGTTATTACAACACTGAAGCTTTCTTT
CASSYYNTEAFF
>once|TRBV29-1|-|TRBJ1-3
TGCAGCGTTGATCCCCAGGGCTCTGGAAACACCATATATTTT
CSVDPQGSGNTIYF
>-|TRBV10-3|-|TRBJ2-2
TGTGCCATCAGTGAGTCGGGCACCGGGGAGCTGTTTTTT
CAISESGTGELFF
>-|TRBV27|-|TRBJ1-5
TGTGCCAGCAGTTTGGCCTATAGCAATCAGCCCCAGCATTTT
CASSLAYSNQPQHF
>-|TRBV5-1|TRBD1|TRBJ1-3
TGCGCCAGCAGCGTACAGGGGGCAGCTGGAAACACCATATATTTT
CASSVQGAAGNTIYF
>-|TRBV9|TRBD1|TRBJ2-2
TGTGCCAGCAGCCGGGACAGCGGTAATTTCTTCAGCGCCGGGGAGCTGTTTTTT
CASSRDSGNFFSAGELFF
>-|TRBV7-8|-|TRBJ1-1
TGTGCCAGCAGCTTCATATCAGGCCTCATGAACACTGAAGCTTTCTTT
CASSFISGLMNTEAFF
>-|TRBV21-1|-|TRBJ1-5
TGTGCCAGCAGCAAAGGAGGCAGGGAAAATCAGCCCCAGCATTTT
CASSKGGRENQPQHF
>-|TRBV19|TRBD2|TRBJ2-3
TGTGCCAGTAGCCGACTAGCGGGAGGGGGTCCTAGCACAGATACGCAGTATTTT
CASSRLAGGGPSTDTQYF
>once|TRBV7-8|-|TRBJ2-1
TGTACCAGCAGCTTAGCCCTATGGGGGGATGAGCAGTTCTTC
CTSSLALWGDEQFF
>-|TRBV28|-|TRBJ2-7
TGTGCCAGCAGATCAACCGAAGGCTGGTACGAGCAGTACTTC
CASRSTEGWYEQYF
>-|TRBV5-1|TRBD1|TRBJ2-5
TGCGCCAGCAGCGGGACAGGGGGCCGGGAGACCCAGTACTTC
CASSGTGGRETQYF